Listed here are 28 T cell receptor beta chains from one sample, sequenced in a study of shared clonotypes between healthy human individuals. CD45RO-negative, CCR7-selected cells formed the naive CD8 fraction, which excluded terminally differentiated effector memory CD45RA+ cells. Assay: immunoSEQ multiplex PCR; the TCRdb copy retains only in-frame clones and omits some. The data contain millions of clones, approximately 94% of them singletons. Specimen: naive CD8+ T cells sorted from blood. The source is a man aged 18-30 years in good health.

The rearrangement joins TRBV7-9 to TRBJ1-1; a possible D gene is TRBD1 (6 bases). This CDR3 comprises 14 residues. The ends were cut back, 7 bases at V and 5 bases at J, with 17 bases in the middle. Germline V gene lookup returns CDR1 SEHNR and CDR2 FQNEAQ (reference sequence). Written as DNA, the CDR3 is TGTGCCAGCACCCCGGGGGAGGGGGTAACTGAAGCTTTCTTT. The encoded protein is CASTPGEGVTEAFF. The variable domain in full, with the rest retrieved from reference TRBV7-9 and TRBJ1-1, is DTGVSQNPRHKITKRGQNVTFRCDPISEHNRLYWYRQTLGQGPEFLTYFQNEAQLEKSRLLSDRFSAERPKGSFSTLEIQRTEQGDSAMYLCASTPGEGVTEAFFGQGTRLTVV.

This rearrangement joins TRBV27 to TRBJ1-1; TRBD1 aligns across 8 bases. There are 16 residues in the CDR3. Trimming took 4 bases from V and 5 from J; bases not matched to a gene: 12. The germline gives CDR1 MNHEY, CDR2 SMNVEV (reference sequence). The CDR3 DNA follows: TGTGCCAGCAGTTGGGGTTTTAGGACAGGGACGACTGAAGCTTTCTTT. Encoded protein: CASSWGFRTGTTEAFF.

This chain links TRBV7-9 with TRBJ1-2, with TRBD1 matching 8 bases. Germline assignment: CDR1 SEHNR and CDR2 FQNEAQ (reference sequence). This CDR3 has 16 amino acids. V lost 1 base and J lost 4; bases outside the gene matches: 8. The CDR3 DNA reads TGTGCCAGCAGCTTAGGGACAGGGCAGGACGGCTATGGCTACACCTTC. This gives the protein CASSLGTGQDGYGYTF. The variable domain in full, with the rest retrieved from reference TRBV7-9 and TRBJ1-2, is DTGVSQNPRHKITKRGQNVTFRCDPISEHNRLYWYRQTLGQGPEFLTYFQNEAQLEKSRLLSDRFSAERPKGSFSTLEIQRTEQGDSAMYLCASSLGTGQDGYGYTFGSGTRLTVV.

This clone was counted a single time. CDR3 loop: CASSFRDYMRDEQFF. The CDR3 coding sequence is TGCGCCAGCAGCTTCCGGGACTATATGAGGGATGAGCAGTTCTTC. This chain joins TRBV5-1 and TRBJ2-1; 7 bases match TRBD2. CDR1 SGHRS and CDR2 YFSETQ come from the germline V gene. This CDR3 comprises 15 residues. V was clipped by 2 bases and J by 8 bases; unmatched bases: 10.

Notes on this clone: The sample holds other DNA sequences that translate to the same CDR3. This sequence joins TRBV10-1 and TRBJ1-1; 7 nucleotides match TRBD1. J gave up 1 base and V 3 bases, and 2 bases lay outside the gene matches. This CDR3 is built from 14 residues. The germline V gene has CDR1 WNHNN and CDR2 SYGVQD (reference sequence). The CDR3 spells CASSDGQENTEAFF. CDR3 coding DNA: TGCGCCAGCAGTGACGGACAGGAGAACACTGAAGCTTTCTTT.

The V and J genes are TRBV19 and TRBJ1-1, with D unresolved. The CDR3 is 12 amino acids. CDR1 and CDR2 (germline): LNHDA, SQIVND (reference sequence). The germline V and J ends were trimmed by 2 bases and 6 bases, with 7 bases remaining between them. The CDR3 nucleotides read TGTGCCAGTAGTATATCATGGCCTGAAGCTTTCTTT. This translates into CASSISWPEAFF.

The chain couples TRBV6-1 to TRBJ2-7; D may be TRBD2 (5 bases). The V end was cut by 4 bases, the J end by 0 bases, with 13 bases between. The CDR3 is 15 residues long. The germline V gene has CDR1 MNHNS and CDR2 SASEGT. For the CDR3, the DNA is TGTGCCAGCAGTGGTCCACGGAGGAGCTCCTACGAGCAGTACTTC. Translating it yields CASSGPRRSSYEQYF.

The CDR3 bases are TGTGCCAGCAGTTACTACGGGGCGGGCGATGAGCAGTTCTTC. Residues: CASSYYGAGDEQFF. The genes are TRBV6-5 and TRBJ2-1; D might be TRBD1 or TRBD2, each matching 5 bases. The CDR3 extends over 14 amino acids. The germline V gene has CDR1 MNHEY and CDR2 SVGAGI. Trimming left V 1 base short and J 8 bases short, with 12 bases between.

This clone was counted once. V and J are TRBV4-1 and TRBJ2-1; either TRBD1 or TRBD2 may supply D (5 bases each). CDR1 MGHRA and CDR2 YSYEKL come from the germline V gene. The V gene lost 4 bases and the J gene lost 6 bases, with 16 bases spanning the gap. The CDR3 is 15 amino acids. The CDR3 nucleotides read TGCGCCAGCAGCCTCGGGACCCCCGCGGCCAATGAGCAGTTCTTC. This encodes CASSLGTPAANEQFF.

This rearrangement joins TRBV18 to TRBJ2-7; D gene ambiguous. The V end was cut by 1 base, the J end by 4 bases, with 8 bases between. CDR1 and CDR2 (germline): KGHSH, LQKENI. The length of the CDR3 is 13 residues. CDR3 DNA: TGTGCCAGCTCACCACTGGTAGATTACGAGCAGTACTTC. Residues: CASSPLVDYEQYF.

To note about this clone: The same CDR3 also results from other DNA sequences found in this sample. V and J are TRBV4-3 and TRBJ2-7, with 8 bases matching TRBD2. V lost 0 bases and J lost 1; bases outside the gene matches: 8. The germline V gene has CDR1 LGHNA and CDR2 YSLEER. There are 17 residues in the CDR3. The CDR3 spells CASSQDPLAGESYEQYF. CDR3 DNA sequence: TGCGCCAGCAGCCAAGATCCCCTAGCGGGTGAGTCCTACGAGCAGTACTTC.

V and J are TRBV2 and TRBJ2-4; perhaps D is TRBD1 or TRBD2 (5 bases each). The CDR3 runs to 18 residues. The germline CDR1 and CDR2 sequences are SNHLY and FYNNEI. V shed 3 bases and J shed 0 bases, with 18 bases lying between them. Here the CDR3 reads CASSDLRDPGIAKNIQYF. In DNA, the CDR3 is TGTGCCAGCAGTGATTTACGGGACCCGGGAATAGCCAAAAACATTCAGTACTTC.

This chain's CDR3 is CASSEQVNTIYF. The DNA of the CDR3 is TGTGCCAGCAGTGAACAGGTGAACACCATATATTTT. The rearrangement joins TRBV25-1 to TRBJ1-3, with no clear D. This CDR3 is built from 12 residues. Germline V gene lookup returns CDR1 MGHDK and CDR2 SYGVNS. V lost 2 bases to trimming and J lost 7 bases, with 6 bases between them.

The chain uses TRBV19 and TRBJ2-7, with 8 bases lining up with TRBD2. V gave up 3 bases and J gave up 3 bases; unmatched junction bases: 4. The CDR3 consists of 14 residues. From germline, CDR1 is LNHDA and CDR2 SQIVND (reference sequence). Written as DNA, the CDR3 is TGTGCCAGTAGTATTGGCGGGAGGAACTACGAGCAGTACTTC. This codes for CASSIGGRNYEQYF.

This clone was found once. The V gene is TRBV2, the J gene TRBJ2-1; perhaps TRBD2 as D (6 bases). Germline assignment: CDR1 SNHLY and CDR2 FYNNEI. V was clipped by 6 bases and J by 8 bases, with 8 bases between them. The CDR3 is 11 residues long. The chain's CDR3 is CASRTGDEQFF. The CDR3 DNA reads TGTGCCAGCAGGACGGGGGATGAGCAGTTCTTC.

This rearrangement joins TRBV19 to TRBJ2-1; maybe TRBD2 (6 bases). CDR1 LNHDA and CDR2 SQIVND come from the germline V gene (reference sequence). The CDR3 spans 14 residues. Trimming removed 2 bases from V and 7 bases from J, with 12 bases in between. CDR3 in DNA: TGTGCCAGTAGTATAAGAGGAGGGTTTAATGAGCAGTTCTTC. It translates to CASSIRGGFNEQFF.

The chain recombines TRBV5-1 with TRBJ1-1; D might be TRBD1 (6 bases). The CDR3 consists of 15 residues. V lost 3 bases to trimming and J lost 1 base, with 13 bases between them. CDR1 is SGHRS, CDR2 YFSETQ, per germline. CDR3 DNA sequence: TGCGCCAGCAGCTCGGAGACAGGAAAGAACACTGAAGCTTTCTTT. It yields the protein CASSSETGKNTEAFF. The full variable domain, its missing parts supplied by reference TRBV5-1 and TRBJ1-1, is KAGVTQTPRYLIKTRGQQVTLSCSPISGHRSVSWYQQTPGQGLQFLFEYFSETQRNKGNFPGRFSGRQFSNSRSEMNVSTLELGDSALYLCASSSETGKNTEAFFGQGTRLTVV.

The sample holds one count of this clone. The chain recombines TRBV11-2 with TRBJ1-2; D not resolved. This CDR3 has 15 amino acids. The V gene's germline CDR1 is SGHAT and CDR2 FQNNGV. Trimming removed 1 base at V and 3 bases at J, with 12 bases between. DNA for the CDR3: TGTGCCAGCAGCTTAGGACTGGGGATTGACTATGGCTACACCTTC. Protein sequence: CASSLGLGIDYGYTF.

The table lists this clone with a few counts. The sample contains more than one DNA sequence encoding this CDR3. This chain connects TRBV19 to TRBJ2-7; weak D call: TRBD2 (5 bases). V was clipped by 3 bases and J by 1 base, with 7 bases between them. The CDR3 covers 13 residues. CDR1 is LNHDA, CDR2 SQIVND, per germline (reference sequence). CDR3 sequence (DNA): TGTGCCAGTAGTATTGGGAGTTCCTACGAGCAGTACTTC. Translating gives CASSIGSSYEQYF.

J is TRBJ2-7 and V is TRBV6-1; a weak D match, TRBD1 (6 bases). In germline, CDR1 is MNHNS, CDR2 SASEGT. The CDR3 spans 16 residues. V was clipped by 7 bases and J by 0 bases, with 19 bases between them. CDR3 loop: CASTEAYRAGSYEQYF. As DNA, the CDR3 is TGTGCCAGCACCGAAGCTTACAGGGCCGGCTCCTACGAGCAGTACTTC.

The gene calls are TRBV9 and TRBJ1-3, with 10 nucleotides matching TRBD1. This CDR3 has 19 amino acids. CDR1 SGDLS and CDR2 YYNGEE come from the germline V gene. The V gene end was trimmed by 0 bases and the J gene end by 0 bases; junction bases not matched to a gene: 9. The CDR3 nucleotides read TGTGCCAGCAGCGTAGCTACAAGGGGGACAGGGGACTCTGGAAACACCATATATTTT. Its protein product is CASSVATRGTGDSGNTIYF.

The chain recombines TRBV11-2 with TRBJ2-2; 7 nucleotides line up with TRBD2. The trim removed 4 bases at V and 2 bases at J, leaving 4 bases unmatched. This CDR3 is 15 amino acids long. Germline CDR1 SGHAT, CDR2 FQNNGV. CDR3 amino acids: CASSSAGLNTGELFF. The CDR3 DNA reads as TGTGCCAGCAGCTCTGCGGGACTAAACACCGGGGAGCTGTTTTTT. The full variable domain, rest sourced from reference TRBV11-2 and TRBJ2-2, is EAGVAQSPRYKIIEKRQSVAFWCNPISGHATLYWYQQILGQGPKLLIQFQNNGVVDDSQLPKDRFSAERLKGVDSTLKIQPAKLEDSAVYLCASSSAGLNTGELFFGEGSRLTVL.

This clone has a single count. Distinct nucleotide sequences in the sample also encode this CDR3. The chain joins TRBV30 to TRBJ2-1; D gene ambiguous. Germline V gives CDR1 GTSNPN, CDR2 SVGIG (reference sequence). Trimming took off 0 bases at V and 4 bases at J, with 7 bases between the two ends. The CDR3 sequence is 13 residues long. CDR3 in amino acids: CAWSVHGYNEQFF. For the CDR3, the DNA is TGTGCCTGGAGTGTACATGGGTACAATGAGCAGTTCTTC.

The rearrangement joins TRBV30 to TRBJ1-1; tentatively, D is TRBD1 (6 bases). V was trimmed by 4 bases and J by 7 bases, leaving 10 bases between them. Germline CDR1 and CDR2: GTSNPN and SVGIG (reference sequence). The CDR3 covers 11 residues. The CDR3 coding sequence is TGTGCCTGGACTCGGGGGCTTGAAGCTTTCTTT. Translated, it gives CAWTRGLEAFF.

This chain links TRBV6-1 with TRBJ1-5; D not certain. The CDR3 is made up of 12 amino acids. Trimming took off 2 bases at V and 9 bases at J, with 8 bases between the two ends. The germline V gene encodes CDR1 MNHNS and CDR2 SASEGT. The CDR3 DNA reads TGTGCCAGCAGTGAATTGGGCGGGCCCCAGCATTTT. This gives the protein CASSELGGPQHF.

The chain carries TRBV6-6 and TRBJ2-5, with a weak D call TRBD1 (6 bases). The V end lost 7 bases, the J end lost 2 bases, and 14 bases lay between the germline ends. Germline V gives CDR1 MNHNY, CDR2 SVGAGI (reference sequence). The CDR3 has 14 amino acids. Written as DNA, the CDR3 is TGTGCCAGCATTCGGCAGGGGCATCAAGAGACCCAGTACTTC. It yields the protein CASIRQGHQETQYF.

V is TRBV7-8 and J is TRBJ1-1; D perhaps matches TRBD1 (5 bases). This CDR3 is 13 amino acids long. Germline CDR1 SGHVS, CDR2 FQNEAQ. In nucleotides, the CDR3 is TGTGCGGGGGGTTCAGGGTTGAACACTGAAGCTTTCTTT. It codes for CAGGSGLNTEAFF.

This chain joins TRBV27 and TRBJ2-7; D is possibly TRBD2 (5 bases). The CDR3 sequence is 14 residues long. The V end was cut by 3 bases, the J end by 5 bases, with 14 bases between. From germline, CDR1 is MNHEY and CDR2 SMNVEV (reference sequence). CDR3 DNA: TGTGCCAGCAGTTTGGGGATCACCGGGGACGAGCAGTACTTC. It codes for CASSLGITGDEQYF.